The present TCR beta chain was sequenced within a study of T cell changes during pregnancy in multiple sclerosis. V shed 0 bases and J shed 4 bases, with 11 bases lying between them. This CDR3 has 15 amino acids. Germline CDR1 is SGHRS and CDR2 is YFSETQ. Only in-frame clones appear in the TCRdb table, and some are missing; sequencing was by immunoSEQ multiplex PCR. The sample gives some 30,000 clones, about nine tenths of which show up once; 8.3% is in the top ten. The sequence was collected from a female donor with multiple sclerosis, enrolled in a pregnancy study. The sample consisted of CD8+ T cells from peripheral blood mononuclear cells, taken in the second trimester of pregnancy. The chain combines TRBV5-1 with TRBJ1-3, with D possibly matching TRBD1 (6 bases). The CDR3 region has the DNA TGCGCCAGCAGCTTGGTTCAGGGGATCGGAAACACCATATATTTT. This gives the protein CASSLVQGIGNTIYF.